The T cell receptor beta chain described here comes from a study of naive and memory T cell subsets (dated by TCRdb to 2016 to 2017). With regard to the full study: An open-source, UMI-based TCR alpha and beta sequencing pipeline was applied to sorted naive and memory peripheral blood T cell subsets. Complete agreement was observed between the functional CMV T cell responses and the IgG serology results. RNA was DNase-treated and reverse transcribed with TCR constant-region primers, mostly using SuperScript III. Paper-wide results and their limitations: The repertoire findings for the naive and memory subsets could not be validated against a ground truth, as none was available. Each clonotype was defined as a single alpha or beta chain sequence rather than as a paired alpha/beta receptor. In both CD4 and CD8 cells, the Gini index increased while Shannon and inverse Simpson diversity decreased from naive through CM, EM and EMRA. RNA-based TCR counts may be influenced by expression changes linked to T cell activation and differentiation. A power law was followed by TCR abundance, with an exponent that differed between naive and memory subsets but was consistent across the three individuals. Once error correction was done, more than 90% of naive TCR sequences showed up just once, which made the naive abundance distributions much steeper than those of the memory subsets.

The protocol used for the library was UMI-ligation and nested PCR. To cover both TRBC1 and TRBC2, the beta constant-region primer consisted of an equimolar mix of two oligonucleotides. A single-stranded oligonucleotide containing the SP2 primer and a 12-nucleotide UMI was joined to the 3' end of the cDNA by T4 RNA ligase 1. The ligated cDNA went through four rounds of PCR with nested alpha and beta constant-region primers together with the SP2 primer. The ligation reaction was incubated at 16°C for roughly 19-25 hours. PCR2 was typically run as a SYBR Green qPCR and stopped at a predetermined threshold to prevent over-amplification. All purifications after the first were performed with Agencourt AMPure XP magnetic beads. Libraries were quantified by Qubit and checked on a TapeStation, where a main peak was expected near 650 bp. Pooled libraries were sequenced on an Illumina MiSeq with v2 2x251 paired-end kits, typically giving about 0.95-2.2 million reads per sample. Each sample was pooled at about 4 nM, and roughly 4.5-7.5% PhiX was included to help cluster recognition. The authors' analysis ran thus. Using tag matching that tolerated one base-pair mismatch, Decombinator assigned V and J genes to FASTQ reads that had been processed by Demultiplexor. UMIs were used by Collapsinator to correct both sequencing errors and frequency errors arising from PCR heterogeneity. CDR3Translator translated TCRs and extracted CDR3s from the conserved cysteine to the FGXG phenylalanine, flagging non-productive sequences. Repertoires were subsampled to equal numbers of UMI-defined TCRs before Gini, Shannon entropy and inverse Simpson indices were calculated. Power-law fits to clonotype abundance distributions were performed by maximum likelihood within the linear range. For one naive CD8 sample, the pipeline and MIGEC produced similar UMI counts, unique TCR numbers and clonal distributions. Repertoires were searched for around 8,000 CMV-associated CDR3 sequences compiled from VDJdb and a published dataset. TCRdb reprocessing: public reads trimmed at Q25 with fastp, clones called with MiXCR, in-frame beta chains kept. One record per CDR3 amino acid sequence lists the most common genes and DNA. The V and J calls follow TCRdb's processing rather than the paper's. This sample is represented by over 20,000 distinct CDR3 sequences; approximately 11% of them were singletons. 15% to 20% of the sample is taken by the ten largest.

V and J are truncated by 1 base and 4 bases respectively, leaving an intervening sequence of 13 bases. Including cysteine and phenylalanine, the CDR3 has 15 amino acids. This entry keeps only the CDR3 DNA: 45 bases, framed from base 1. Taken from the germline V gene, the CDR1 and CDR2 loops are SNHLY and FYNNEI. Comments on this clonotype: Its antigen is not yet known. The input lacks base qualities; no much larger clone sits a single base away.

From the second PCR step onward, the TCR alpha chain libraries and the TCR beta chain libraries were amplified separately. Donor CMV status was determined by IFNgamma production from CD4+ T cells after overnight stimulation of fresh PBMCs with CMV viral lysate. Miltenyi beads were used first to positively select CD4 T cells, and CD8 T cells were then positively selected from the CD4-negative fraction. After staining for CD3, CD4, CD8, CD45RA, CD27 and a live/dead dye, cells were sorted on a BD Aria II into four subsets based on CD45RA and CD27. Blood was obtained from a few healthy volunteers, and the blood from each volunteer was fractionated into CD4 and CD8 T cells and subsequently into four differentiation subsets. About 0.11 L of peripheral blood was drawn per donor, and PBMC were isolated by Ficoll-Paque PLUS density-gradient centrifugation. Sorted cells were lysed in RLT buffer, after which RNA was extracted using a Qiagen RNeasy kit and stored at -80 degrees C.

The chain links TRBV2 with TRBJ2-5; perhaps TRBD2 is the D gene, with 7 bases matching. The source is a human donor in good health. The sample comprised central memory CD8+ T cells from blood. The cell subset or site label, read with the paper, signifies: central memory, CD45RA- CD27+. The DNA sequence is TGTGCCAGCAGTGAAGGGGGGGGCAGCTCAGAGACCCAGTACTTC. Translated, it gives CASSEGGGSSETQYF.